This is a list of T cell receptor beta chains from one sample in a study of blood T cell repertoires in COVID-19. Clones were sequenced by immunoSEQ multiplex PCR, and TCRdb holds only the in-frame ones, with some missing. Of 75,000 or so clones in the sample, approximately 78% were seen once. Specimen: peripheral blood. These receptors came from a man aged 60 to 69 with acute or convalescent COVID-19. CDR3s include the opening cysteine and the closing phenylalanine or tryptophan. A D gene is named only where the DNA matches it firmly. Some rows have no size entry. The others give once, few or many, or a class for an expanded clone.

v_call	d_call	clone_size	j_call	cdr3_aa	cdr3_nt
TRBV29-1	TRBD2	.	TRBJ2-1	CSVGGNEQFF	TGCAGCGTGGGGGGGAATGAGCAGTTCTTC
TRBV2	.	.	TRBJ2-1	CASSERESSYNEQFF	TGTGCCAGCAGTGAGCGGGAAAGCTCCTACAATGAGCAGTTCTTC
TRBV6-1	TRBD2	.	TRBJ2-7	CASSARAGTSGVSSYEQYF	TGTGCCAGCAGTGCCCGAGCCGGGACTAGCGGGGTCAGCTCCTACGAGCAGTACTTC
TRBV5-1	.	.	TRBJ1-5	CASSFQGNQPQHF	TGCGCCAGCAGCTTTCAGGGGAACCAGCCCCAGCATTTT
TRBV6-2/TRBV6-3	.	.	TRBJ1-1	CASSYKQTNTEAFF	TGTGCCAGCAGTTACAAACAGACGAACACTGAAGCTTTCTTT
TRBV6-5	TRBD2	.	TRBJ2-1	CASRGDYSYNEQFF	TGTGCCAGCAGGGGGGACTACTCCTACAATGAGCAGTTCTTC
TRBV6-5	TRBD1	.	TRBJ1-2	CASGPGGQTYGYTF	TGTGCCAGCGGACCAGGGGGACAAACCTATGGCTACACCTTC
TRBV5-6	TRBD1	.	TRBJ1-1	CASSFGTVGTEAFF	TGTGCCAGCAGCTTCGGGACAGTAGGCACTGAAGCTTTCTTT
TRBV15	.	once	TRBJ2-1	CATSRDLNEQFF	TGTGCCACCAGCAGAGATCTGAATGAGCAGTTCTTC
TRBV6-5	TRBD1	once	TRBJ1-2	CASRPTGGDGYTF	TGTGCCAGCCGACCGACAGGGGGAGATGGCTACACCTTC
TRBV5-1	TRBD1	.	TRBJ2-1	CASSSNPRQGYNEQFF	TGCGCCAGCAGCTCGAACCCTCGACAGGGATACAATGAGCAGTTCTTC
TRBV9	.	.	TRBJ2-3	CASSVVPGPDTQYF	TGTGCCAGCAGCGTAGTTCCGGGTCCAGATACGCAGTATTTT
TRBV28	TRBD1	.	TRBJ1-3	CASRDRARNTIYF	TGTGCCAGCCGGGACAGGGCCCGAAACACCATATATTTT
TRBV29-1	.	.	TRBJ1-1	CSGLGQLNTEAFF	TGCAGCGGCCTTGGGCAGCTGAACACTGAAGCTTTCTTT
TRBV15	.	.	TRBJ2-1	CATSRDHPGANEQFF	TGTGCCACCAGCAGAGATCACCCAGGGGCCAATGAGCAGTTCTTC
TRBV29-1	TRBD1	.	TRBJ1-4	CSVRLSRGSNEKLFF	TGCAGCGTTCGCCTATCCAGGGGGTCTAATGAAAAACTGTTTTTT
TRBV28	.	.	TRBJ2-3	CASPKTGSNPDTQYF	TGTGCCAGCCCCAAGACAGGCTCCAATCCAGATACGCAGTATTTT
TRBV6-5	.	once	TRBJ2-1	CASAGGADYNEQFF	TGTGCCAGCGCTGGCGGGGCGGATTACAATGAGCAGTTCTTC
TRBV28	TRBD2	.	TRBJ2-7	CASRWGGLAEQYF	TGTGCCAGCAGGTGGGGGGGACTAGCGGAACAGTACTTC
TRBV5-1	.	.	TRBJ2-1	CASSTGNSYNEQFF	TGCGCCAGCAGTACCGGGAACTCCTACAATGAGCAGTTCTTC
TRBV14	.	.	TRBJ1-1	CASSPQGYVTEAFF	TGTGCCAGCAGCCCGCAGGGTTATGTCACTGAAGCTTTCTTT
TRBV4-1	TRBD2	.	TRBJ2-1	CASSLGTNPYNEQFF	TGCGCCAGCAGCCTTGGGACTAACCCCTACAATGAGCAGTTCTTC
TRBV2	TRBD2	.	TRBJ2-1	CASSVGAGGYNEQFF	TGTGCCAGCAGTGTAGGAGCGGGAGGGTACAATGAGCAGTTCTTC
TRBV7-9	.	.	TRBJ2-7	CASSLDARLTYEQYF	TGTGCCAGCAGCTTGGACGCTAGACTAACCTACGAGCAGTACTTC
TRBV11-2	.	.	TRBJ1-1	CASSFSGRANTEAFF	TGTGCCAGCAGCTTCTCGGGAAGGGCGAACACTGAAGCTTTCTTT